Presented here are 21 T cell receptor beta chains from one specimen sequenced in a study of blood T cell repertoires in COVID-19. Repertoires were generated with immunoSEQ multiplex PCR, while TCRdb's copy carries only in-frame clones and drops some. The data hold 350,000 to 450,000 clones, with roughly 90% observed a single time. The specimen was peripheral blood. All receptors come from a woman aged 60-75 years with COVID-19, enrolled during active disease.

The V call is TRBV4-2, the J call TRBJ1-4, with TRBD1 matching 9 bases. The V gene's germline CDR1 is LGHNA and CDR2 YNFKEQ. The J segment lost 8 bases and the V segment lost 5 bases, leaving 9 bases of the junction unmatched. CDR3 size: 15 residues. CDR3 DNA: TGTGCCAGCAGCGATCCGGGACAGGGTATAGAAAAACTGTTTTTT. Its translation is CASSDPGQGIEKLFF.

This rearrangement joins TRBV5-4 to TRBJ1-1; D not certain. CDR1 is SGHNT and CDR2 is YYREEE in the germline V gene (reference sequence). V dropped 5 bases and J dropped 6 bases, with 11 bases sitting between them. The CDR3 extends over 12 amino acids. As DNA, the CDR3 is TGTGCCAGCAGACAAGGCGGAGCTGAAGCTTTCTTT. Translated: CASRQGGAEAFF.

The J gene is TRBJ1-2, the V gene TRBV7-9; 10 bases fit TRBD1. Germline loops: CDR1 SEHNR, CDR2 FQNEAQ (reference sequence). With 1 base clipped from V and 0 bases from J, the junction kept 8 bases outside the gene matches. The CDR3 covers 18 residues. CDR3 in DNA: TGTGCCAGCAGCTTAGGCAGACAGGGGGCGTCGGCTAACTATGGCTACACCTTC. Translation gives CASSLGRQGASANYGYTF.

This clone came up many times. The chain is built from TRBV12-3 or TRBV12-4 and TRBJ2-4; 7 bases line up with TRBD1. The CDR3 runs 13 residues. Unmatched junction bases numbered 4, after V lost 7 bases and J lost 4 bases. The CDR3 spells CASKGAKKNIQYF. The CDR3 nucleotides read TGTGCCAGCAAGGGGGCTAAAAAAAACATTCAGTACTTC.

This clone was observed a handful of times. As DNA, the CDR3 is TGTGCCAGCACCGAGAGGAGGGATACGCAGTATTTT. Protein sequence: CASTERRDTQYF. The chain carries TRBV5-6 and TRBJ2-3; D is perhaps TRBD2 (5 bases). Trimming left V 6 bases short and J 6 bases short, with 11 bases between. The CDR3 loop spans 12 amino acids. Looked up from germline, CDR1 is SGHDT and CDR2 is YYEEEE.

The J gene is TRBJ2-7, the V gene TRBV30, with 8 bases aligning to TRBD1. The V and J ends lost 3 bases and 4 bases, in that order; junction bases with no gene match: 20. The length of the CDR3 is 18 residues. Germline lookup yields CDR1 GTSNPN and CDR2 SVGIG (reference sequence). The chain's CDR3 is CAWSPMTGEGFGLYEQYF. The CDR3 DNA sequence: TGTGCCTGGAGCCCGATGACAGGGGAAGGTTTCGGTTTATACGAGCAGTACTTC.

The gene calls are TRBV3-1 (or the pseudogene TRBV3-2) and TRBJ2-3, with 7 bases identical to TRBD1. This CDR3 contains 12 residues. Per germline, CDR1 LGHDT and CDR2 YNNKEL (reference sequence). V lost 3 bases and J lost 12; bases outside the gene matches: 6. The CDR3 sequence: CASSHRDSFQYF. The DNA of the CDR3 is TGTGCCAGCAGCCATCGGGACAGCTTCCAGTATTTT.

The chain links TRBV19 to TRBJ2-1; TRBD2 aligns across 7 bases. CDR1 is LNHDA, CDR2 SQIVND, per germline (reference sequence). This CDR3 is 17 amino acids long. The ends lost 1 base at V and 3 bases at J; junction bases unmatched: 9. The CDR3 nucleotides are TGTGCCAGTAGTATAGGCGACGGCGGGGGAGTCTACAATGAGCAGTTCTTC. Its translation is CASSIGDGGGVYNEQFF.

J is TRBJ2-2 and V is TRBV4-1; D possibly corresponds to TRBD2 (7 bases). Germline lookup yields CDR1 MGHRA and CDR2 YSYEKL. V lost 4 bases, J lost 2 bases, and 14 bases lay in between. The CDR3 is made up of 16 amino acids. The CDR3 protein is CASSPRGGSNTGELFF. CDR3 coding DNA: TGCGCCAGCAGCCCGCGCGGGGGCTCTAACACCGGGGAGCTGTTTTTT.

The V call is TRBV12-5, the J call TRBJ1-1; D not certain. Germline CDR1 reads LGHNT; CDR2 reads FRNRAP. This CDR3 is 14 amino acids long. V was clipped by 1 base and J by 4 bases, with 10 bases between them. In DNA, the CDR3 is TGTGCTAGTGGTTTGGACAGTATCGGCACTGAAGCTTTCTTT. Protein product: CASGLDSIGTEAFF.

This clone was recorded once. At one end, the junction sequence differs from germline, possibly due to a read error. This chain joins TRBV7-2 and TRBJ2-7, with TRBD1 as a possible D gene (6 bases). Germline values: CDR1 SGHTA, CDR2 FQGNSA. CDR3 size: 13 residues. The CDR3, as DNA: TGTGCCAGCAGCTTAGGGGACAACTACGAGCAGTACTTT. It is translated as CASSLGDNYEQYF.

The rearrangement links TRBV29-1 to TRBJ2-5, with 11 bases matching TRBD2. V lost 7 bases to trimming and J lost 1 base; unmatched junction nucleotides: 5. The CDR3 spans 14 residues. CDR1 is SQVTM and CDR2 is ANQGSEA in the germline V gene. The CDR3 spells CSGRLAGIQETQYF. In nucleotides, the CDR3 is TGCAGCGGCCGACTAGCGGGGATCCAAGAGACCCAGTACTTC.

The chain carries TRBV27 and TRBJ1-6; D unresolved. V shed 7 bases and J shed 6 bases, with 16 bases lying between them. This CDR3 is built from 15 residues. CDR1 is MNHEY, CDR2 SMNVEV, per germline (reference sequence). CDR3 nucleotide sequence: TGTGCCAGCAAGTGGGCCGACGAGGGTAATTCACCCCTCCACTTT. This encodes CASKWADEGNSPLHF.

The chain has TRBV11-2 and TRBJ2-3, with a possible D match to TRBD1 (5 bases). Germline CDR1 is SGHAT and CDR2 is FQNNGV. Trimming cost V 1 base and J 2 bases, with 10 bases left between them. The CDR3 runs to 15 residues. The CDR3 DNA is TGTGCCAGCAGCTTAGCTGGGGCGTACACAGATACGCAGTATTTT. The encoded protein is CASSLAGAYTDTQYF.

The V gene is TRBV7-6, the J gene TRBJ2-7; 12 positions agree with TRBD1. V gave up 2 bases and J gave up 4 bases; unmatched junction bases: 9. Germline V lookup: CDR1 SGHVS, CDR2 FNYEAQ. CDR3 length: 17 amino acids. CDR3 residues: CASSLTPGQGAGYEQYF. The CDR3 nucleotides are TGTGCCAGCAGCTTAACCCCGGGACAGGGGGCGGGGTACGAGCAGTACTTC.

The rearrangement joins TRBV3-1 (or the pseudogene TRBV3-2) to TRBJ2-2; 10 nucleotides line up with TRBD2. V gave up 5 bases and J gave up 5 bases; unmatched junction bases: 8. The germline gives CDR1 LGHDT, CDR2 YNNKEL (reference sequence). The CDR3 sequence is 16 residues long. DNA for the CDR3: TGTGCCAGCAGCTCAAGTGCACTAGCGGGGACCGGGGAGCTGTTTTTT. This gives the protein CASSSSALAGTGELFF.

The chain recombines TRBV7-9 with TRBJ1-2; D is possibly TRBD1 (5 bases). In germline, CDR1 is SEHNR, CDR2 FQNEAQ (reference sequence). Between the trimmed V and J ends, which lost 4 bases and 3 bases, there was a span of 12 bases. This CDR3 comprises 14 residues. The CDR3 region has the DNA TGTGCCAGCAGCTCCACAGAAGGGGACTATGGCTACACCTTC. This gives the protein CASSSTEGDYGYTF.

The rearrangement uses TRBV30 and TRBJ2-6, with 8 nucleotides matching TRBD1. Germline values: CDR1 GTSNPN, CDR2 SVGIG (reference sequence). The CDR3 has 17 amino acids. The V segment lost 1 base and the J segment 0 bases; nucleotides outside the gene matches: 5. CDR3: CAWSGDRTSSGANVLTF. CDR3 sequence (DNA): TGTGCCTGGAGTGGGGACAGGACGAGCTCTGGGGCCAACGTCCTGACTTTC.

This chain uses TRBV27 with TRBJ1-1, with 7 nucleotides matching TRBD1. The junction had 4 bases not matched to a gene; V was cut back by 6 bases and J by 3 bases. The CDR3 is 13 amino acids. Germline V CDR1 and CDR2: MNHEY, SMNVEV (reference sequence). In nucleotides, the CDR3 is TGTGCCAGCAGAGGGGACAGCTACACTGAAGCTTTCTTT. This encodes CASRGDSYTEAFF.

The chain employs TRBV27 and TRBJ1-6, with D perhaps matching TRBD1 (5 bases). The germline V gene encodes CDR1 MNHEY and CDR2 SMNVEV (reference sequence). Trimming shortened V by 3 bases and J by 6 bases, and 9 bases separated the two germline ends. The CDR3 runs 14 residues. CDR3 in amino acids: CASSFGAANSPLHF. The CDR3 bases are TGTGCCAGCAGTTTTGGGGCAGCTAATTCACCCCTCCACTTT.

The rearrangement links TRBV6-1 to TRBJ1-2; D remains unclear. The V and J ends lost 3 bases and 4 bases respectively, with 9 bases between them. The CDR3 sequence is 13 residues long. Germline CDR1 and CDR2: MNHNS and SASEGT. The CDR3 DNA is TGTGCCAGCAGTGAGCAGGTACCCTATGGCTACACCTTC. Protein: CASSEQVPYGYTF.